A selection of T cell receptor beta chains follows, all from one sample in a study of control samples from healthy donors and cancer patients. TCRdb's table, derived via immunoSEQ multiplex PCR, lists solely in-frame clones and lacks some. The sample has 150,000 to 200,000 clones; about 92% are singletons. Specimen: blood. These receptors were collected from a man under 40 in good health. CDR3s include the opening cysteine and the closing phenylalanine or tryptophan. The D gene is left open where the match is weak. Some rows mark clone size as missing; the rest say once, few, many or name a class of expanded clone.

v_gene	d_gene	j_gene	abundance	CDR3aa	CDR3nt
TRBV24-1	-	TRBJ2-5	-	CATSDPLQETQYF	TGTGCCACCAGTGATCCCTTACAAGAGACCCAGTACTTC
TRBV30	TRBD1	TRBJ1-5	-	CACNRGDQPQHF	TGTGCCTGTAACAGGGGTGATCAGCCCCAGCATTTT
TRBV5-1	-	TRBJ1-4	-	CASSYGQGSEKLFF	TGCGCCAGCAGCTATGGTCAGGGAAGTGAAAAACTGTTTTTT
TRBV5-1	TRBD2	TRBJ2-1	-	CASRQDTGTSNEQFF	TGCGCCAGCAGGCAAGATACCGGGACTAGCAATGAGCAGTTCTTC
TRBV2	TRBD2	TRBJ2-7	-	CASRLTGTSSYEQYF	TGTGCCAGCAGACTAACCGGGACTAGCTCCTACGAGCAGTACTTC
TRBV6-2/TRBV6-3	TRBD2	TRBJ2-3	-	CASSSRTSGGTDTQYF	TGTGCCAGCAGTTCGCGGACTAGCGGGGGAACAGATACGCAGTATTTT
TRBV30	-	TRBJ2-5	once	CAWSSSAETQYF	TGTGCCTGGAGTTCAAGTGCAGAGACCCAGTACTTC
TRBV5-8	-	TRBJ1-1	-	CATGGGNTEAFF	TGTGCCACCGGTGGTGGGAACACTGAAGCTTTCTTT
TRBV7-9	TRBD2	TRBJ2-5	few	CASSSRLAGGQETQYF	TGTGCCAGCAGCTCCCGACTAGCGGGGGGGCAAGAGACCCAGTACTTC
TRBV27	-	TRBJ2-7	-	CASSSTIYEQYF	TGTGCCAGCAGTTCTACCATCTACGAGCAGTACTTC
TRBV7-8	-	TRBJ1-5	few	CASSTVRLEISPQHF	TGTGCCAGCAGTACCGTCCGGTTGGAGATCAGCCCCCAGCATTTT
TRBV3-1/TRBV3-2	-	TRBJ2-7	-	CASSRFGTTYEQYF	TGTGCCAGCAGCCGATTCGGGACAACATACGAGCAGTACTTC
TRBV5-4	-	TRBJ1-1	-	CASGHGGTANTEAFF	TGTGCCAGCGGCCACGGGGGAACAGCGAACACTGAAGCTTTCTTT
TRBV5-1	TRBD1	TRBJ2-7	-	CASSFDRVEYEQYF	TGCGCCAGCAGCTTCGACAGGGTGGAGTACGAGCAGTACTTC
TRBV7-9	-	TRBJ1-1	-	CASSLGGGANTEAFF	TGTGCCAGCAGCTTAGGTGGGGGTGCGAACACTGAAGCTTTCTTT
TRBV27	TRBD1	TRBJ2-7	-	CASSFLSRDRVSEQYF	TGTGCCAGCAGTTTCCTATCCCGGGACAGGGTCTCCGAGCAGTACTTC
TRBV5-1	TRBD1	TRBJ1-1	-	CASSRTGGSQTEAFF	TGCGCCAGCAGCAGAACAGGGGGCTCGCAAACTGAAGCTTTCTTT
TRBV6-5	-	TRBJ1-1	-	CASSLRGENTEAFF	TGTGCCAGCAGTTTAAGGGGAGAGAACACTGAAGCTTTCTTT
TRBV4-3	-	TRBJ2-1	-	CASSQDSRGNNEQFF	TGCGCCAGCAGCCAAGATTCCCGGGGAAACAATGAGCAGTTCTTC
TRBV7-2	-	TRBJ2-2	-	CASSSPGLQRELFF	TGTGCCAGCAGCTCTCCGGGACTCCAACGGGAGCTGTTTTTT
TRBV9	-	TRBJ2-4	-	CASSVGGGQQNIQYF	TGTGCCAGCAGCGTAGGTGGAGGACAGCAAAACATTCAGTACTTC
TRBV11-2	-	TRBJ1-1	once	CASSLVLGSSNTEAFF	TGTGCCAGCAGCTTAGTCTTGGGTTCCTCGAACACTGAAGCTTTCTTT
TRBV10-3	TRBD1	TRBJ1-4	-	CAISAGQGVDEKLFF	TGTGCCATCAGTGCGGGACAGGGGGTGGATGAAAAACTGTTTTTT
TRBV2	-	TRBJ1-5	-	CASKPQTESNQPQHF	TGTGCCAGCAAGCCCCAGACAGAAAGCAATCAGCCCCAGCATTTT
TRBV27	TRBD1	TRBJ2-4	-	CASSIGQGLAKNIQYF	TGTGCCAGCAGTATCGGACAGGGCCTAGCCAAAAACATTCAGTACTTC
TRBV5-1	-	TRBJ2-3	-	CASSLGARRDTQYF	TGCGCCAGCAGCTTGGGAGCGCGAAGGGATACGCAGTATTTT
TRBV7-9	TRBD1	TRBJ1-4	-	CASRGTGGPNEKLFF	TGTGCCAGCAGAGGGACAGGGGGACCTAATGAAAAACTGTTTTTT
TRBV6-5	TRBD2	TRBJ2-2	-	CASSYAGEHTGELFF	TGTGCCAGCAGTTACGCGGGGGAACACACCGGGGAGCTGTTTTTT
TRBV9	-	TRBJ1-4	-	CASSVVAGANEKLFF	TGTGCCAGCAGCGTAGTGGCCGGGGCTAATGAAAAACTGTTTTTT
TRBV29-1	TRBD1	TRBJ1-1	-	CSVGVQGGNTEAFF	TGCAGCGTTGGGGTACAGGGGGGGAACACTGAAGCTTTCTTT
TRBV3-1/TRBV3-2	-	TRBJ2-3	-	CASSQVRGPDTDTQYF	TGTGCCAGCAGCCAAGTACGAGGACCAGACACAGATACGCAGTATTTT
TRBV5-6	-	TRBJ2-5	-	CASSFRGVQETQYF	TGTGCCAGCAGCTTTAGGGGGGTCCAAGAGACCCAGTACTTC
TRBV19	-	TRBJ2-7	-	CASSIGGFGEQYF	TGTGCCAGTAGTATCGGGGGTTTTGGCGAGCAGTACTTC
TRBV28	-	TRBJ1-3	-	CASRSLQASGNTIYF	TGTGCCAGCAGGTCTCTACAGGCCTCTGGAAACACCATATATTTT
TRBV11-2	-	TRBJ1-1	-	CASSLGGFGTEAFF	TGTGCCAGCAGCTTAGGGGGATTCGGCACTGAAGCTTTCTTT
TRBV6-5	-	TRBJ2-1	-	CATESTGSKSREQFF	TGTGCCACCGAATCGACCGGGTCCAAAAGCCGGGAGCAGTTCTTC
TRBV7-9	-	TRBJ2-7	-	CASSFGPDYEQYF	TGTGCCAGCAGCTTCGGACCAGACTACGAGCAGTACTTC
TRBV9	TRBD2	TRBJ2-1	-	CASSTYSGGYNEQFF	TGTGCCAGCAGCACCTATAGCGGGGGCTACAATGAGCAGTTCTTC
TRBV5-4	-	TRBJ1-1	-	CASSFGREAFF	TGTGCCAGCAGCTTCGGCAGGGAAGCTTTCTTT
TRBV3-1/TRBV3-2	TRBD1	TRBJ2-7	-	CASSQGQGYYEQYF	TGTGCCAGCAGCCAGGGACAGGGTTACTACGAGCAGTACTTC
TRBV9	-	TRBJ2-5	-	CASSGDPWQETQYF	TGTGCCAGCAGCGGAGACCCCTGGCAAGAGACCCAGTACTTC
TRBV5-1	-	TRBJ1-6	-	CASSSNQKVDLHF	TGCGCCAGCAGTTCAAATCAAAAGGTGGACCTCCACTTT
TRBV3-1/TRBV3-2	TRBD2	TRBJ2-3	-	CASSLNSGGSTGDTQYF	TGTGCCAGCAGCCTAAATAGCGGGGGGTCAACTGGGGATACGCAGTATTTT
TRBV25-1	-	TRBJ1-1	-	CASSDNPNTEAFF	TGTGCCAGCAGTGATAATCCGAACACTGAAGCTTTCTTT
TRBV30	-	TRBJ1-6	once	CAWSPGHNNSPLHF	TGTGCCTGGAGCCCGGGACATAATAATTCACCCCTCCACTTT
TRBV11-1	-	TRBJ2-5	-	CASSLAYGIETQYF	TGTGCCAGCAGCTTAGCGTATGGGATAGAGACCCAGTACTTC
TRBV2	-	TRBJ1-2	once	CASSDLYGYTF	TGTGCCAGCAGTGACCTCTATGGCTACACCTTC
TRBV19	TRBD1	TRBJ1-2	-	CASSIQGAGYGYTF	TGTGCCAGTAGTATACAGGGGGCTGGATATGGCTACACCTTC
TRBV7-9	TRBD2	TRBJ2-4	-	CASSTLTSGSVGAKNIQYF	TGTGCCAGCAGCACCTTGACTAGCGGGAGTGTCGGAGCCAAAAACATTCAGTACTTC
TRBV27	TRBD1	TRBJ1-4	-	CASSLGGTGSREKLFF	TGTGCCAGCAGTTTGGGGGGGACAGGGTCAAGGGAAAAACTGTTTTTT
TRBV3-1/TRBV3-2	TRBD1	TRBJ1-1	-	CASSLGQGQDTEAFF	TGTGCCAGCAGCCTCGGACAGGGGCAGGACACTGAAGCTTTCTTT